This T cell receptor beta chain was recovered during a study of cytomegalovirus exposure and HLA in healthy donors. It was the roughly 130-subject validation cohort, separate from the approximately 620-subject first cohort, to which the donors belonged. Repertoires were generated with immunoSEQ multiplex PCR, while TCRdb's copy carries only in-frame clones and drops some. The data hold 300,000 to 350,000 clones, with approximately 91% observed a single time. Germline CDR1 and CDR2: MNHEY and SMNVEV (reference sequence). The germline V and J ends were trimmed by 4 bases and 2 bases, with 8 bases remaining between them. The CDR3 loop spans 13 amino acids.

The V call is TRBV27, the J call TRBJ1-1; unclear D gene. The material sequenced was PBMCs. This clonotype was obtained from a man aged 30 to 45 in good health and CMV-seronegative. CDR3 DNA: TGTGCCAGCAGTTCTGTGTATAACACTGAAGCTTTCTTT. Translated: CASSSVYNTEAFF.